The clone carrying this T cell receptor (beta chain) appeared a single time. RNA transcripts were the template, and TCR beta CDR3 regions were amplified from them. An initial RT-PCR round employing HTBI primers preceded a second-round multiplex PCR. TCRdb used MiXCR to reprocess the multiplex PCR reads, holding one entry per CDR3 protein. The data contain more than 15,000 distinct CDR3 sequences, roughly 50% of them singletons. The diagnosis was founded upon clinical symptoms, serum thyroxine, TRAb, thyroid ultrasound and orbital computed tomography. From fresh peripheral blood, 8 to 10 ml in volume, the PBMCs were obtained. The sample belongs to a study of Graves' ophthalmopathy and Graves' hyperthyroidism. The germline gives CDR1 ENHRY, CDR2 SYGVKD. V lost 7 bases, J lost 5 bases, and 20 bases lay in between. This CDR3 comprises 15 residues.

The sequence came from a woman between 40 and 55 years old with stable Graves' hyperthyroidism. Specimen: peripheral blood. The chain joins TRBV10-3 to TRBJ1-2, with D possibly being TRBD1 (6 bases). CDR3 amino acids: CAIKETTGTSYGYTF. CDR3 sequence (DNA): TGTGCCATCAAAGAGACCACCGGGACATCGTATGGCTACACCTTC.